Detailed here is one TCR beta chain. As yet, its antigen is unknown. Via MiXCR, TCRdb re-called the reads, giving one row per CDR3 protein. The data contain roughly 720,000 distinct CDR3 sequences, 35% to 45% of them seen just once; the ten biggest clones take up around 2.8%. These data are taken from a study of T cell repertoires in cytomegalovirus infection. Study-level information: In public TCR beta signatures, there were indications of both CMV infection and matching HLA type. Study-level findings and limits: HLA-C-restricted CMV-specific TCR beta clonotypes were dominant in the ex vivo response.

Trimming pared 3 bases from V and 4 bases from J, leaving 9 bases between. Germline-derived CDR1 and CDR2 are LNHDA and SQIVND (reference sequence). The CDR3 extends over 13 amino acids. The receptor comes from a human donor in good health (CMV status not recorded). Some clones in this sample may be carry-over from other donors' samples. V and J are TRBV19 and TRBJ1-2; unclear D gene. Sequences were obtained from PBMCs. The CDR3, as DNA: TGTGCCAGTAGTATTGAAGGTACCTATGGCTACACCTTC. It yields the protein CASSIEGTYGYTF.